A selection of T cell receptor beta chains follows, all from one sample in a study of response to subunit inactivated influenza vaccine. TCRdb ran MiXCR on the RT-PCR reads and lists one entry per CDR3 protein. The profile shows fewer than 750,000 distinct CDR3 sequences, approximately 14% of them singletons. The specimen was PBMCs from blood, collected roughly 12 days after vaccination. The receptor set was obtained from a man in his fifties or sixties who received an inactivated influenza vaccine. The CDR3 runs from the conserved cysteine through the conserved F or W. Each record gives: clone size, J gene, V gene, CDR3 length, D gene, CDR3 DNA, CDR3 protein. The D gene is left open where the match is weak. Clone sizes are given selectively: once, few, many, or a class where the clone is expanded.

clone_size: -; j_call: TRBJ2-1; v_call: TRBV13; cdr3_length: 17; d_call: -; cdr3_nt: TGTGCCAGCAGCTTAGGAGGAGGCGTAGATGGAAGGAATGAGCAGTTCTTC; cdr3_aa: CASSLGGGVDGRNEQFF
clone_size: -; j_call: TRBJ2-5; v_call: TRBV4-3; cdr3_length: 16; d_call: TRBD2; cdr3_nt: TGCGCCAGCAGCCATGGGACTAGCGGACCCAGAGAGACCCAGTACTTC; cdr3_aa: CASSHGTSGPRETQYF
clone_size: few; j_call: TRBJ1-2; v_call: TRBV20-1; cdr3_length: 14; d_call: -; cdr3_nt: TGCAGTGCCCCAACGGCCTGGCCCCGGGATGGCTACACCTTC; cdr3_aa: CSAPTAWPRDGYTF
clone_size: -; j_call: TRBJ2-4; v_call: TRBV7-2; cdr3_length: 15; d_call: TRBD1; cdr3_nt: TGTGCCAGCAGTCCGACAGGGATAGCCAAAAACATTCAGTACTTC; cdr3_aa: CASSPTGIAKNIQYF
clone_size: few; j_call: TRBJ2-3; v_call: TRBV11-2; cdr3_length: 16; d_call: -; cdr3_nt: TGTGCCAGCAGCCTAAATGGACTGGCCGAAAGGGATACGCAGTATTTT; cdr3_aa: CASSLNGLAERDTQYF
clone_size: -; j_call: TRBJ1-4; v_call: TRBV18; cdr3_length: 13; d_call: TRBD1; cdr3_nt: TGTGCCAGCTCTGCCGGGACAGAAGAAAAACTGTTTTTT; cdr3_aa: CASSAGTEEKLFF
clone_size: -; j_call: TRBJ1-2; v_call: TRBV5-6; cdr3_length: 13; d_call: TRBD1; cdr3_nt: TGTGCCAGCAGCCCAGGGGGCGCGTATGGCTACACCTTC; cdr3_aa: CASSPGGAYGYTF
clone_size: few; j_call: TRBJ2-1; v_call: TRBV4-2; cdr3_length: 19; d_call: TRBD1; cdr3_nt: TGTGCCAGCAGCCAAGAGGCGTATACCGGGACAGGGTCCTACAATGAGCAGTTCTTC; cdr3_aa: CASSQEAYTGTGSYNEQFF
clone_size: many; j_call: TRBJ1-2; v_call: TRBV5-1; cdr3_length: 13; d_call: -; cdr3_nt: TGCGCCAGCAGCTTCGGCCAGGGCTATGGCTACACCTTC; cdr3_aa: CASSFGQGYGYTF
clone_size: few; j_call: TRBJ1-5; v_call: TRBV19; cdr3_length: 15; d_call: -; cdr3_nt: TGTGCCAGTAGTATAGAGGGCTGGGAAAATCAGCCCCAGCATTTT; cdr3_aa: CASSIEGWENQPQHF
clone_size: -; j_call: TRBJ2-1; v_call: TRBV24-1; cdr3_length: 14; d_call: -; cdr3_nt: TGTGCCACCAGGGACTCCGGCCCTTTGGATGAGCAGTTCTTC; cdr3_aa: CATRDSGPLDEQFF
clone_size: -; j_call: TRBJ1-6; v_call: TRBV2; cdr3_length: 18; d_call: TRBD1; cdr3_nt: TGTGCCAGCAGTGAATACGGGGGACGGACAGGGCGGAATTCACCCCTCCACTTT; cdr3_aa: CASSEYGGRTGRNSPLHF
clone_size: few; j_call: TRBJ2-5; v_call: TRBV12-3/TRBV12-4; cdr3_length: 14; d_call: -; cdr3_nt: TGTGCCAGCAGTACCCGTGGAGGGCAAGAGACCCAGTACTTC; cdr3_aa: CASSTRGGQETQYF
clone_size: few; j_call: TRBJ2-7; v_call: TRBV5-1; cdr3_length: 13; d_call: -; cdr3_nt: TGCGCCAGCAGCCGGGGACACAAGTACGAGCAGTACTTC; cdr3_aa: CASSRGHKYEQYF
clone_size: -; j_call: TRBJ1-6; v_call: TRBV20-1; cdr3_length: 14; d_call: -; cdr3_nt: TGCAGTACCCCAGGGACCACCTATAATTCACCCCTCCACTTT; cdr3_aa: CSTPGTTYNSPLHF
clone_size: -; j_call: TRBJ2-7; v_call: TRBV4-2; cdr3_length: 13; d_call: -; cdr3_nt: TGTGCCATCGGCCCCGGTCCCGTCTGCCCGCAGTACTTC; cdr3_aa: CAIGPGPVCPQYF
clone_size: few; j_call: TRBJ2-1; v_call: TRBV5-1; cdr3_length: 16; d_call: -; cdr3_nt: TGCGCCAGCAGCACAGGACTACTCCCTCCACACAATGAGCAGTTCTTC; cdr3_aa: CASSTGLLPPHNEQFF
clone_size: -; j_call: TRBJ2-1; v_call: TRBV21-1; cdr3_length: 19; d_call: -; cdr3_nt: TGTGCCAGCAGCTTCTATCCCCGTTCGCTAGCGGCACACTACAATGAGCAGTTCTTC; cdr3_aa: CASSFYPRSLAAHYNEQFF
clone_size: -; j_call: TRBJ2-2; v_call: TRBV7-3; cdr3_length: 18; d_call: -; cdr3_nt: TGTGCCAGCAGCTTGACTGATGGGGCGCGCCTCGACACCGGGGAGCTGTTTTTT; cdr3_aa: CASSLTDGARLDTGELFF
clone_size: -; j_call: TRBJ1-6; v_call: TRBV5-6; cdr3_length: 14; d_call: TRBD1; cdr3_nt: TGTGCCAGCAGCTTTTACAGGGGTTACTCACCCCTCCACTTT; cdr3_aa: CASSFYRGYSPLHF
clone_size: -; j_call: TRBJ2-3; v_call: TRBV12-3/TRBV12-4; cdr3_length: 17; d_call: TRBD2; cdr3_nt: TGTGCCAGCAGTCCGAACCTCCGACTAGCGGGTATGGATACGCAGTATTTT; cdr3_aa: CASSPNLRLAGMDTQYF
clone_size: -; j_call: TRBJ1-5; v_call: TRBV6-6; cdr3_length: 11; d_call: -; cdr3_nt: TGTGCCAGCAGTTCCGGGTCTCCCCAGCATTTT; cdr3_aa: CASSSGSPQHF
clone_size: -; j_call: TRBJ1-6; v_call: TRBV28; cdr3_length: 15; d_call: TRBD1; cdr3_nt: TGTGCCAGCAGTTCCGGGACAGGGGACCGTTCACCCCTCCACTTT; cdr3_aa: CASSSGTGDRSPLHF
clone_size: -; j_call: TRBJ1-1; v_call: TRBV10-1; cdr3_length: 12; d_call: -; cdr3_nt: TGCGCCAGCGGGGAGTGGGGGACTGAAGCTTTCTTT; cdr3_aa: CASGEWGTEAFF
clone_size: many; j_call: TRBJ2-3; v_call: TRBV5-1; cdr3_length: 15; d_call: -; cdr3_nt: TGCGCCAGCAGTCCACAAGGCAGCTACACAGATACGCAGTATTTT; cdr3_aa: CASSPQGSYTDTQYF
clone_size: few; j_call: TRBJ1-1; v_call: TRBV7-8; cdr3_length: 17; d_call: TRBD1; cdr3_nt: TGTGCCAGCAGCTTACGGTTCGGGCAGGGGGCGGACACTGAAGCTTTCTTT; cdr3_aa: CASSLRFGQGADTEAFF
clone_size: -; j_call: TRBJ2-7; v_call: TRBV6-2/TRBV6-3; cdr3_length: 13; d_call: -; cdr3_nt: TGTGCCACCAGCCGGGGACAAGCCTACGAGCAGTACTTC; cdr3_aa: CATSRGQAYEQYF
clone_size: few; j_call: TRBJ1-1; v_call: TRBV5-1; cdr3_length: 13; d_call: -; cdr3_nt: TGCGCCAGCAGCTTGGGGACTCCGGGGGAAGCTTTCTTT; cdr3_aa: CASSLGTPGEAFF
clone_size: -; j_call: TRBJ2-7; v_call: TRBV18; cdr3_length: 14; d_call: TRBD1; cdr3_nt: TGTGCCAGCTCACCACTACAGGGGACCCACGAGCAGTACTTC; cdr3_aa: CASSPLQGTHEQYF
clone_size: -; j_call: TRBJ2-2; v_call: TRBV20-1; cdr3_length: 14; d_call: -; cdr3_nt: TGCAGTGCTAGTACATACGCGAACACCGGGGAGCTGTTTTTT; cdr3_aa: CSASTYANTGELFF
clone_size: -; j_call: TRBJ2-7; v_call: TRBV27; cdr3_length: 16; d_call: -; cdr3_nt: TGTGCCAGCAGTTTATTATCTAGCATGGGAATATACGAGCAGTACTTC; cdr3_aa: CASSLLSSMGIYEQYF
clone_size: -; j_call: TRBJ1-2; v_call: TRBV18; cdr3_length: 15; d_call: TRBD1; cdr3_nt: TGTGCCAGCTCACCTGACAGGGGCTCTAACTATGGCTACACCTTC; cdr3_aa: CASSPDRGSNYGYTF
clone_size: many; j_call: TRBJ2-5; v_call: TRBV5-1; cdr3_length: 14; d_call: -; cdr3_nt: TGCGCCAGCAGCTTTGGCAGGGAAGGAGAGACCCAGTACTTC; cdr3_aa: CASSFGREGETQYF
clone_size: -; j_call: TRBJ2-2; v_call: TRBV11-2; cdr3_length: 17; d_call: TRBD2; cdr3_nt: TGTGCCAGCAGCAAAAGCGGGAGGGCAAGGGGCACCGGGGAGCTGTTTTTT; cdr3_aa: CASSKSGRARGTGELFF
clone_size: -; j_call: TRBJ2-1; v_call: TRBV7-2; cdr3_length: 17; d_call: TRBD1; cdr3_nt: TGTGCCAGCAGCCCTAGAGCGGGACAGGGGGCGGCTAATGAGCAGTTCTTC; cdr3_aa: CASSPRAGQGAANEQFF
clone_size: few; j_call: TRBJ2-3; v_call: TRBV28; cdr3_length: 16; d_call: -; cdr3_nt: TGTGCCAGCAGTTTACCCCCTCCCTCATTAACCGATACGCAGTATTTT; cdr3_aa: CASSLPPPSLTDTQYF
clone_size: -; j_call: TRBJ2-4; v_call: TRBV12-3/TRBV12-4; cdr3_length: 18; d_call: TRBD1; cdr3_nt: TGTGCCAGCAGCCCCGGGACAGATCTATCCCTACCCAAAAACATTCAGTACTTC; cdr3_aa: CASSPGTDLSLPKNIQYF
clone_size: -; j_call: TRBJ2-5; v_call: TRBV29-1; cdr3_length: 16; d_call: -; cdr3_nt: TGCAGCGTTCATCCCCCAGGGGCCAGGTTCGGGGAGACCCAGTACTTC; cdr3_aa: CSVHPPGARFGETQYF
clone_size: -; j_call: TRBJ1-1; v_call: TRBV5-5; cdr3_length: 15; d_call: -; cdr3_nt: TGTGCCAGCAGCCCCGACGACCTACAGAACACTGAAGCTTTCTTT; cdr3_aa: CASSPDDLQNTEAFF
clone_size: -; j_call: TRBJ2-1; v_call: TRBV9; cdr3_length: 16; d_call: TRBD2; cdr3_nt: TGTGCCAGCAGCCCAATCCTAGCGGGGGGGCTCCGCGAGCAGTTCTTC; cdr3_aa: CASSPILAGGLREQFF
clone_size: few; j_call: TRBJ1-5; v_call: TRBV12-3/TRBV12-4; cdr3_length: 13; d_call: -; cdr3_nt: TGTGCCAGCAGTTTACCGGGGAATCAGCCCCAGCATTTT; cdr3_aa: CASSLPGNQPQHF
clone_size: many; j_call: TRBJ2-1; v_call: TRBV7-8; cdr3_length: 15; d_call: TRBD2; cdr3_nt: TGTGCCAGCAGCTTAGTGACTAGCCTTTACAATGAGCAGTTCTTC; cdr3_aa: CASSLVTSLYNEQFF
clone_size: few; j_call: TRBJ1-2; v_call: TRBV7-2; cdr3_length: 15; d_call: -; cdr3_nt: TGTGCCAGCAGCTTAGCGGCGGCTATTGAATATGGCTACACCTTC; cdr3_aa: CASSLAAAIEYGYTF
clone_size: -; j_call: TRBJ2-3; v_call: TRBV29-1; cdr3_length: 17; d_call: TRBD2; cdr3_nt: TGCAGCGTTGTGGGCTCCCGGGCGGGAGGGGGAACAGATACGCAGTATTTT; cdr3_aa: CSVVGSRAGGGTDTQYF
clone_size: few; j_call: TRBJ2-3; v_call: TRBV5-1; cdr3_length: 15; d_call: TRBD2; cdr3_nt: TGCGCCAGCAGCTCGACTAGCGGGCCAACAGATACGCAGTATTTT; cdr3_aa: CASSSTSGPTDTQYF
clone_size: -; j_call: TRBJ1-1; v_call: TRBV7-2; cdr3_length: 16; d_call: -; cdr3_nt: TGTGCCAGCAGCCGAGACAACTCATTTAAGAACACTGAAGCTTTCTTT; cdr3_aa: CASSRDNSFKNTEAFF
clone_size: -; j_call: TRBJ2-3; v_call: TRBV7-9; cdr3_length: 17; d_call: -; cdr3_nt: TGTGCCAGCAGCTTAGATTTGGGGGGCCGTGGCACAGATACGCAGTATTTT; cdr3_aa: CASSLDLGGRGTDTQYF
clone_size: many; j_call: TRBJ2-7; v_call: TRBV6-2/TRBV6-3; cdr3_length: 15; d_call: TRBD1; cdr3_nt: TGTGCCAGCAGTTACTCCGGGACAGGACCCTACGAGCAGTACTTC; cdr3_aa: CASSYSGTGPYEQYF
clone_size: -; j_call: TRBJ2-7; v_call: TRBV23-1; cdr3_length: 16; d_call: TRBD1; cdr3_nt: TGCGCCAGCAGACCACCAGGGGACAGGTGCTCCTACGAGCAGTACTTC; cdr3_aa: CASRPPGDRCSYEQYF
clone_size: -; j_call: TRBJ2-2; v_call: TRBV6-1; cdr3_length: 15; d_call: TRBD1; cdr3_nt: TGTGCCAGAAGAAGGGACAGGGGGAACACCGGGGAGCTGTTTTTT; cdr3_aa: CARRRDRGNTGELFF
clone_size: -; j_call: TRBJ2-2; v_call: TRBV10-3; cdr3_length: 18; d_call: -; cdr3_nt: TGTGCCATCAGTGACCCATCTACTACAGGGATGGGCACCGGGGAGCTGTTTTTT; cdr3_aa: CAISDPSTTGMGTGELFF
clone_size: -; j_call: TRBJ1-1; v_call: TRBV30; cdr3_length: 13; d_call: -; cdr3_nt: TGTGCCTGGACGGGGGAACCGAACACTGAAGCTTTCTTT; cdr3_aa: CAWTGEPNTEAFF
clone_size: -; j_call: TRBJ2-6; v_call: TRBV5-1; cdr3_length: 17; d_call: TRBD1; cdr3_nt: TGCGCCAGCAGCTCGATGACAGGGGCCAGTGGGGCCAACGTCCTGACTTTC; cdr3_aa: CASSSMTGASGANVLTF
clone_size: -; j_call: TRBJ2-7; v_call: TRBV10-3; cdr3_length: 15; d_call: TRBD2; cdr3_nt: TGTGCCGCACGGGGACTAGCGGGGGACTCCTACGAGCAGTACTTC; cdr3_aa: CAARGLAGDSYEQYF
clone_size: -; j_call: TRBJ2-5; v_call: TRBV7-9; cdr3_length: 11; d_call: -; cdr3_nt: TGTGCCAGCAGCGGGACAGAGACCCAGTACTTC; cdr3_aa: CASSGTETQYF
clone_size: many; j_call: TRBJ2-7; v_call: TRBV20-1; cdr3_length: 11; d_call: -; cdr3_nt: TGCAGTGCTTCGGACGGCTACGAGCAGTACTTC; cdr3_aa: CSASDGYEQYF
clone_size: -; j_call: TRBJ2-1; v_call: TRBV7-9; cdr3_length: 14; d_call: TRBD2; cdr3_nt: TGTGCCAGCAGCTGGGGGCTAGCGGGATATGAGCAGTTCTTC; cdr3_aa: CASSWGLAGYEQFF
clone_size: -; j_call: TRBJ2-3; v_call: TRBV7-7; cdr3_length: 15; d_call: TRBD2; cdr3_nt: TGTGCCAGCAGCTTAGACGCGGGAGCAACAGATACGCAGTATTTT; cdr3_aa: CASSLDAGATDTQYF
clone_size: few; j_call: TRBJ2-3; v_call: TRBV2; cdr3_length: 13; d_call: -; cdr3_nt: TGTGCCAGCCTTAGGACCTCAACAGATACGCAGTATTTT; cdr3_aa: CASLRTSTDTQYF
clone_size: many; j_call: TRBJ2-5; v_call: TRBV18; cdr3_length: 17; d_call: TRBD1; cdr3_nt: TGTGCCAGCTCACCACCGATAGGGGGCTCTTACCAAGAGACCCAGTACTTC; cdr3_aa: CASSPPIGGSYQETQYF